The rows below give T cell receptor beta chains drawn from one sample of a study of cytomegalovirus exposure and HLA in healthy donors. The repertoire was sequenced with immunoSEQ multiplex PCR; TCRdb's copy has only in-frame clones and lacks some. The sample records 50,000 to 75,000 clones, 70% to 75% being singletons. Material for sequencing was PBMCs. These TCRs come from a man aged 25-40 years in good health and CMV-seropositive. CDR3s include the opening cysteine and the closing phenylalanine or tryptophan. The order of the fields is D gene, J gene, V gene, clone size, CDR3 DNA, CDR3 protein. A D gene is named only where the DNA matches it firmly. Clone size is given for some rows only: seen once, a few or many times, or a class if the clone is expanded.

d_call: .
j_call: TRBJ1-2
v_call: TRBV6-5
clone_size: .
cdr3_nt: TGTGCCAGCAGTTACGCGGAAACGATCGTGAACTATGGCTACACCTTC
cdr3_aa: CASSYAETIVNYGYTF

d_call: .
j_call: TRBJ1-4
v_call: TRBV9
clone_size: few
cdr3_nt: TGTGCCAGCAGCGCCGTCTTCAGTACTACAACTAATGAAAAACTGTTTTTT
cdr3_aa: CASSAVFSTTTNEKLFF

d_call: .
j_call: TRBJ1-2
v_call: TRBV2
clone_size: .
cdr3_nt: TGTGCCAGCAGTGAAGGAAGAGGTGGCTACACCTTC
cdr3_aa: CASSEGRGGYTF

d_call: .
j_call: TRBJ1-1
v_call: TRBV29-1
clone_size: .
cdr3_nt: TGCAGCGTTGAAGCCCTCGGGGGAGGAGCTTTCTTT
cdr3_aa: CSVEALGGGAFF

d_call: .
j_call: TRBJ2-7
v_call: TRBV7-6
clone_size: .
cdr3_nt: TGTGCCGGAAAGCGGGCGACTGTACCCTACGAGCAGTACTTC
cdr3_aa: CAGKRATVPYEQYF

d_call: .
j_call: TRBJ2-7
v_call: TRBV5-1
clone_size: .
cdr3_nt: TGCGCCAGCAGCTTCGACTCCCGCTCCTACGAGCAGTACTTC
cdr3_aa: CASSFDSRSYEQYF

d_call: .
j_call: TRBJ1-1
v_call: TRBV23-1
clone_size: .
cdr3_nt: TGCGCCAGCAGTCGCCCGAGGGAAGGGCCGGGGACTGAAGCTTTCTTT
cdr3_aa: CASSRPREGPGTEAFF

d_call: .
j_call: TRBJ1-5
v_call: TRBV4-2
clone_size: few
cdr3_nt: TGTGCCAGCAGCCAGGGGCCGCTGAGCAATCAGCCCCAGCATTTT
cdr3_aa: CASSQGPLSNQPQHF

d_call: TRBD1
j_call: TRBJ1-1
v_call: TRBV5-4
clone_size: .
cdr3_nt: TGTGCCAGCAGCGACAGACAGGGATACACTGAAGCTTTCTTT
cdr3_aa: CASSDRQGYTEAFF

d_call: TRBD1
j_call: TRBJ2-7
v_call: TRBV15
clone_size: .
cdr3_nt: TGTGCCACCAGCAGGGGACAGGGCGACGAGCAGTACTTC
cdr3_aa: CATSRGQGDEQYF

d_call: .
j_call: TRBJ1-1
v_call: TRBV7-9
clone_size: .
cdr3_nt: TGTGCCAGCAGCCCATTCAGTGAAACTGAAGCTTTCTTT
cdr3_aa: CASSPFSETEAFF

d_call: TRBD1
j_call: TRBJ1-1
v_call: TRBV5-1
clone_size: .
cdr3_nt: TGCGCCAGCAGCTTCAACAGGGGGCATCGTAGCAGCACTGAAGCTTTCTTT
cdr3_aa: CASSFNRGHRSSTEAFF

d_call: TRBD1
j_call: TRBJ1-2
v_call: TRBV15
clone_size: .
cdr3_nt: TGTGCCACCAGCCCTCCGGGACAGCATTATGGCTACACCTTC
cdr3_aa: CATSPPGQHYGYTF

d_call: .
j_call: TRBJ2-7
v_call: TRBV6-5
clone_size: few
cdr3_nt: TGTGCCAGCAGTTTTGGAGGGTCCTACGAGCAGTACTTC
cdr3_aa: CASSFGGSYEQYF

d_call: .
j_call: TRBJ2-7
v_call: TRBV10-3
clone_size: .
cdr3_nt: TGTGCCATCAGTGAGATTTTGAGCTCCTACGAGCAGTACTTC
cdr3_aa: CAISEILSSYEQYF

d_call: .
j_call: TRBJ1-2
v_call: TRBV7-9
clone_size: .
cdr3_nt: TGTGCCAGCAGCCCCGAAGGGGGACAACTCTATGGCTACACCTTC
cdr3_aa: CASSPEGGQLYGYTF

d_call: TRBD1
j_call: TRBJ2-3
v_call: TRBV5-1
clone_size: .
cdr3_nt: TGCGCCAGCTCCCGGGACAGGGGTACTCCAGATACGCAGTATTTT
cdr3_aa: CASSRDRGTPDTQYF

d_call: TRBD1
j_call: TRBJ2-7
v_call: TRBV5-1
clone_size: .
cdr3_nt: TGCGCCAGCAGCCAGCCTACGGGACAGGGGGTAAAAAACGAGCAGTACTTC
cdr3_aa: CASSQPTGQGVKNEQYF

d_call: TRBD2
j_call: TRBJ2-1
v_call: TRBV19
clone_size: .
cdr3_nt: TGTGCCAGTAGTATAAGCGGGGGCACCCTGTCCTACAATGAGCAGTTCTTC
cdr3_aa: CASSISGGTLSYNEQFF

d_call: TRBD1
j_call: TRBJ1-5
v_call: TRBV5-6
clone_size: .
cdr3_nt: TGTGCCAGCAGCCCCTTTACAGGGGATCAGCCCCAGCATTTT
cdr3_aa: CASSPFTGDQPQHF

d_call: TRBD1
j_call: TRBJ2-7
v_call: TRBV5-1
clone_size: few
cdr3_nt: TGCGCCAGCAGCTTGGTGGGACAGGGGGCCCACGAGCAGTACTTC
cdr3_aa: CASSLVGQGAHEQYF

d_call: .
j_call: TRBJ1-1
v_call: TRBV19
clone_size: .
cdr3_nt: TGTGCCACCAGTAGAGGGAGGGCTTTCTTT
cdr3_aa: CATSRGRAFF

d_call: TRBD1
j_call: TRBJ1-1
v_call: TRBV7-2
clone_size: .
cdr3_nt: TGTGCCAGCAGCTTTCGACAGGGGGCAGAAGCTTTCTTT
cdr3_aa: CASSFRQGAEAFF

d_call: .
j_call: TRBJ2-3
v_call: TRBV6-5
clone_size: .
cdr3_nt: TGTGCCAGCAGTTCAGGGTACACAGATACGCAGTATTTT
cdr3_aa: CASSSGYTDTQYF